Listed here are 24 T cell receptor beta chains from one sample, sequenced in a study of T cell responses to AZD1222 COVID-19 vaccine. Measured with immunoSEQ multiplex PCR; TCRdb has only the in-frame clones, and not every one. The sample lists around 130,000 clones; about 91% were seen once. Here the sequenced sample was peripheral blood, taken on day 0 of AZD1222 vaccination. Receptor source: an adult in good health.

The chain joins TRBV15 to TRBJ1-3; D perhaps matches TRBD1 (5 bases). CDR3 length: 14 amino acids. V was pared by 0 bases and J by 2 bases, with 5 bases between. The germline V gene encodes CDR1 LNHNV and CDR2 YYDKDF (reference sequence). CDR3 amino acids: CATSRDRAGNTIYF. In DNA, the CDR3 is TGTGCCACCAGCAGAGACAGGGCTGGAAACACCATATATTTT. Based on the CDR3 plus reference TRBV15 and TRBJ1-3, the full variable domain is DAMVIQNPRYQVTQFGKPVTLSCSQTLNHNVMYWYQQKSSQAPKLLFHYYDKDFNNEADTPDNFQSRRPNTSFCFLDIRSPGLGDTAMYLCATSRDRAGNTIYFGEGSWLTVV.

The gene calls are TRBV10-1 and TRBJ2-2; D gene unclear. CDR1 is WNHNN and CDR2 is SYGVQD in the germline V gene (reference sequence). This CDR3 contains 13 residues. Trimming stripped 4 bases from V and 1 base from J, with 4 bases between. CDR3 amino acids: CASSALNTGELFF. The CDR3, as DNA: TGCGCCAGCAGTGCTCTGAACACCGGGGAGCTGTTTTTT.

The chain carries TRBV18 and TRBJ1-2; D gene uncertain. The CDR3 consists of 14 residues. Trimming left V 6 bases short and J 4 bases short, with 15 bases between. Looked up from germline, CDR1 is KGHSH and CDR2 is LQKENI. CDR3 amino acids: CASSPDTHPYGYTF. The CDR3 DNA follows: TGTGCCAGCTCTCCAGACACCCACCCCTATGGCTACACCTTC.

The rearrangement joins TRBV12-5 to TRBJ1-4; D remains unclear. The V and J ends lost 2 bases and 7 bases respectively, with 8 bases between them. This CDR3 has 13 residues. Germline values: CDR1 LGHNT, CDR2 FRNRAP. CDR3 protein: CASGLTEVEKLFF. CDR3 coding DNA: TGTGCTAGTGGTTTGACGGAAGTTGAAAAACTGTTTTTT.

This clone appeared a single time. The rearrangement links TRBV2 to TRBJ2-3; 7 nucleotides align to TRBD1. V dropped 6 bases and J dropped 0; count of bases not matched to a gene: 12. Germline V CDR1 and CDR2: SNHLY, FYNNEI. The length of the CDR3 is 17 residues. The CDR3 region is CASSDSRDRSSTDTQYF. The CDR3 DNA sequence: TGTGCCAGCAGCGACTCCCGGGACAGATCTAGCACAGATACGCAGTATTTT.

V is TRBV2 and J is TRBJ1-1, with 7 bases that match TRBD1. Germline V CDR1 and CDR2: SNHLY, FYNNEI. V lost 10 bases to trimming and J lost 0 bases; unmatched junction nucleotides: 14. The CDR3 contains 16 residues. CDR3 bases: TGTGCCACCCTAAGAGGGCAGGGGGTTGTGAACACTGAAGCTTTCTTT. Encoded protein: CATLRGQGVVNTEAFF.

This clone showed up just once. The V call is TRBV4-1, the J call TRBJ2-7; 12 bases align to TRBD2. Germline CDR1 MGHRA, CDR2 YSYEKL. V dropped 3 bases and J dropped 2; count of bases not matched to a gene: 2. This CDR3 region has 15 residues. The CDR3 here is CASSHRLAGAYEQYF. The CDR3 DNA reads TGCGCCAGCAGCCATCGACTAGCGGGGGCCTACGAGCAGTACTTC.

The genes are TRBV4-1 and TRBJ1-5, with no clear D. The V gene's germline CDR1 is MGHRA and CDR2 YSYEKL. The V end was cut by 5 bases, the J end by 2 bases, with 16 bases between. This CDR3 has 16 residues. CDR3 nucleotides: TGCGCCAGCAGCGACACCCCGGGATTAGGCAATCAGCCCCAGCATTTT. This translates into CASSDTPGLGNQPQHF.

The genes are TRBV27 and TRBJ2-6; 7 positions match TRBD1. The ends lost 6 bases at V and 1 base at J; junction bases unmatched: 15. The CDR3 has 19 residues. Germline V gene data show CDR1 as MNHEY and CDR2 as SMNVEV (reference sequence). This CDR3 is CASSHLRDSKGSGANVLTF. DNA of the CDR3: TGTGCCAGCAGCCACCTCCGGGACAGCAAGGGTTCTGGGGCCAACGTCCTGACTTTC.

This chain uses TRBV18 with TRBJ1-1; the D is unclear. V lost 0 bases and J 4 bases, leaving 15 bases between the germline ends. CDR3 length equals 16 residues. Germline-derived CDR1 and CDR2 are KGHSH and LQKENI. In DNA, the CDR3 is TGTGCCAGCTCACCACCCGTCCGGGTGTTTGGCACTGAAGCTTTCTTT. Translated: CASSPPVRVFGTEAFF.

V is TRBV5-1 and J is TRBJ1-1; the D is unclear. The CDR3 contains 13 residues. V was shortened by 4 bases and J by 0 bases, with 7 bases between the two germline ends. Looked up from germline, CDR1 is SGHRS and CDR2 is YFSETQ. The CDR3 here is CASSTALNTEAFF. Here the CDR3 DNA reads TGCGCCAGCAGCACCGCTTTGAACACTGAAGCTTTCTTT.

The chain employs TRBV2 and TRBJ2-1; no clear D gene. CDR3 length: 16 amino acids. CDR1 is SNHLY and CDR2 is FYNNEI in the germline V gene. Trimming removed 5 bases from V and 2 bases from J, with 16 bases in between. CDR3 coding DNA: TGTGCCAGCAGTCTCACTCGGGCGGTTACCTACAATGAGCAGTTCTTC. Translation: CASSLTRAVTYNEQFF.

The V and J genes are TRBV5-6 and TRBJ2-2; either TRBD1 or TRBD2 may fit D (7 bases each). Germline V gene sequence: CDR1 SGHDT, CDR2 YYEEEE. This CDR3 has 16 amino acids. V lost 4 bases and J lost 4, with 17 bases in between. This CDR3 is CASSSGRGLPTGELFF. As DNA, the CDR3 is TGTGCCAGCAGCAGTGGGAGGGGGCTACCCACCGGGGAGCTGTTTTTT.

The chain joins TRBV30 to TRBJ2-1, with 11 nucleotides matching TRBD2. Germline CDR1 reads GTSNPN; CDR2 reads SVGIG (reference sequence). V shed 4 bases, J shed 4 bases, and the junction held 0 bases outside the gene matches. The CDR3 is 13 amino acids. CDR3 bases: TGTGCCTGGATAGCGGGGGGGTACAATGAGCAGTTCTTC. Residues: CAWIAGGYNEQFF. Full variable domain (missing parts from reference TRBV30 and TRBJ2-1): SQTIHQWPATLVQPVGSPLSLECTVEGTSNPNLYWYRQAAGRGLQLLFYSVGIGQISSEVPQNLSASRPQDRQFILSSKKLLLSDSGFYLCAWIAGGYNEQFFGPGTRLTVL.

CDR3 DNA sequence: TGTGCCAGCATCGCCTGGGGTTTAGTCGAGCAGTACTTC. As protein: CASIAWGLVEQYF. The chain combines TRBV6-5 with TRBJ2-7; D is ambiguous. Looked up from germline, CDR1 is MNHEY and CDR2 is SVGAGI. This CDR3 is 13 amino acids long. V was cut by 7 bases and J by 6 bases, with 16 bases left in between.

The CDR3 coding sequence is TGTGCCAGCAGTTTCGCCATGAGCCGCAGGGGGCTGATGAACACTGAAGCTTTCTTT. As protein: CASSFAMSRRGLMNTEAFF. The chain employs TRBV28 and TRBJ1-1; TRBD1 aligns across 8 bases. CDR3 size: 19 residues. Per germline, CDR1 MDHEN and CDR2 SYDVKM. Germline trimming cut 3 bases from V and 0 bases from J; bases unmatched to any gene: 15.

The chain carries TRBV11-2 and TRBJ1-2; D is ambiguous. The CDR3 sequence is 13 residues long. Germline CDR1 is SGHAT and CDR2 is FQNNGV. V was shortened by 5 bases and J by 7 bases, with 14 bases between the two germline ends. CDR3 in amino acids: CASSLGRAVGYTF. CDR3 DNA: TGTGCCAGCAGCCTGGGCCGGGCCGTTGGCTACACCTTC. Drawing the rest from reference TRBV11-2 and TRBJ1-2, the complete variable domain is EAGVAQSPRYKIIEKRQSVAFWCNPISGHATLYWYQQILGQGPKLLIQFQNNGVVDDSQLPKDRFSAERLKGVDSTLKIQPAKLEDSAVYLCASSLGRAVGYTFGSGTRLTVV.

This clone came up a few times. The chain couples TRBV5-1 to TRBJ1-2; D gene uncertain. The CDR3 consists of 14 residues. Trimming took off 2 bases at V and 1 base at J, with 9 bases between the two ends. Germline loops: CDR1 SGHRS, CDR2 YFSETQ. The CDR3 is CASSLGRDNYGYTF. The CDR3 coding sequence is TGCGCCAGCAGCTTAGGACGGGATAACTATGGCTACACCTTC.

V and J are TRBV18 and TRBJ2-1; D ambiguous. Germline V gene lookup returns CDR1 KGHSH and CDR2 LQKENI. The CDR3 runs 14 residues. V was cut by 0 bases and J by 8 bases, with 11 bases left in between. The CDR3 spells CASSPPSDRDEQFF. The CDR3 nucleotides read TGTGCCAGCTCACCACCCTCTGACCGCGATGAGCAGTTCTTC.

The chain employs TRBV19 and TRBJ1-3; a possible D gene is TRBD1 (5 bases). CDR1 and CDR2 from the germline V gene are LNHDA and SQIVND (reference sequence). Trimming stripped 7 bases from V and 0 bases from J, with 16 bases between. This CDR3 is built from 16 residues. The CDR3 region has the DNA TGTGCCAGTACTAACCGGGGGGAGAGCTCTGGAAACACCATATATTTT. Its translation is CASTNRGESSGNTIYF.

CDR3 amino acids: CASSFAAGQGYGYTF. The CDR3 DNA is TGCGCCAGCAGCTTTGCTGCGGGACAGGGCTATGGCTACACCTTC. The genes are TRBV5-1 and TRBJ1-2; 9 bases are shared with TRBD1. The CDR3 extends over 15 amino acids. Germline V gene lookup returns CDR1 SGHRS and CDR2 YFSETQ. J lost 4 bases, V lost 2 bases, and 6 bases had no gene match.

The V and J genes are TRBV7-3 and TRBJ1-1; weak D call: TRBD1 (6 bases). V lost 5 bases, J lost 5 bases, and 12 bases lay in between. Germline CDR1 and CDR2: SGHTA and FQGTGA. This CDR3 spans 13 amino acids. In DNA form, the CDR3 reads TGTGCCAGCAGCGCCCGAGGGGGGACTGAAGCTTTCTTT. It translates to CASSARGGTEAFF.

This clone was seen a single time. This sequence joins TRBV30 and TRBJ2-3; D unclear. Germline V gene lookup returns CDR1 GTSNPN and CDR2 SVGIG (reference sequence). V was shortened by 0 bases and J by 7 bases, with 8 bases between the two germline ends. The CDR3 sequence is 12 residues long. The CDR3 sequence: CAWSVSGNTQYF. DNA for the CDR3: TGTGCCTGGAGTGTAAGTGGCAATACGCAGTATTTT.

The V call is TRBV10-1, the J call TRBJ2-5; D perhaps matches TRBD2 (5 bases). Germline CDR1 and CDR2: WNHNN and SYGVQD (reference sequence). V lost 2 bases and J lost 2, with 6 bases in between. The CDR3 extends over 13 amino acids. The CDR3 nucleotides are TGCGCCAGCAGTGAGCGGGGACAAGAGACCCAGTACTTC. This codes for CASSERGQETQYF.